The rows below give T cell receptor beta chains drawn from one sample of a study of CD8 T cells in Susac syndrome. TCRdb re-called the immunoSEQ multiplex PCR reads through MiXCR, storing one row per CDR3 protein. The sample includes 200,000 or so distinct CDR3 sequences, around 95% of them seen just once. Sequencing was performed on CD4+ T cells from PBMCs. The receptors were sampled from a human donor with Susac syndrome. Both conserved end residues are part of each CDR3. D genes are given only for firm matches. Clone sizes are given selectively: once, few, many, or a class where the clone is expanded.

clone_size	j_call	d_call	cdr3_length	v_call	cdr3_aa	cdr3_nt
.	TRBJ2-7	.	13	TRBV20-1	CSARDGRNYEQYF	TGCAGTGCTAGAGATGGGAGAAACTACGAGCAGTACTTC
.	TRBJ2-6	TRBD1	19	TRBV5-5	CASSRQAGQGRYGANVLTF	TGTGCCAGCAGCCGGCAAGCGGGACAGGGCCGATATGGGGCCAACGTCCTGACTTTC
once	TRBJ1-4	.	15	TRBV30	CAWTTPGLNNEKLFF	TGTGCCTGGACCACGCCGGGACTCAACAATGAAAAACTGTTTTTT
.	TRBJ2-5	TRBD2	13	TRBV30	CAWKRTSAETQYF	TGTGCCTGGAAACGGACTAGTGCGGAGACCCAGTACTTC
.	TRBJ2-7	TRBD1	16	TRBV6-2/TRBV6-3	CASSLDSGQASYEQYF	TGTGCCAGCAGTCTCGACTCGGGACAGGCTTCCTACGAGCAGTACTTC
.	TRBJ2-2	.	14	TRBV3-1	CASSRQPDGGELFF	TGTGCCAGCAGCCGACAACCGGATGGCGGGGAGCTGTTTTTT
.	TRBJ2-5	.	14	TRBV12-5	CASGPRQGRETQYF	TGTGCTAGTGGACCCCGGCAGGGGAGGGAGACCCAGTACTTC
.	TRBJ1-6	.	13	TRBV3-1	CASSQVTDSPLHF	TGTGCCAGCAGCCAAGTCACCGATTCACCCCTCCACTTT
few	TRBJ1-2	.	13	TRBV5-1	CASSLTGITGYTF	TGCGCCAGCAGCTTGACGGGGATTACGGGCTACACCTTC
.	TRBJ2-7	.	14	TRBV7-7	CASSLELDDYEQYF	TGTGCTAGCAGCTTGGAACTGGACGACTACGAGCAGTACTTC
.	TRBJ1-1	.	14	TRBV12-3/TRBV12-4	CASLSYSMNTEAFF	TGTGCCAGCTTATCATACAGCATGAACACTGAAGCTTTCTTT
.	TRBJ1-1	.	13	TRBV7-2	CASKWQPNTEAFF	TGTGCCAGCAAATGGCAGCCGAACACTGAAGCTTTCTTT
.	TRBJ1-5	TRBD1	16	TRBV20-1	CSARVLQGGPNQPQHF	TGCAGTGCTAGAGTATTACAGGGGGGCCCGAATCAGCCCCAGCATTTT
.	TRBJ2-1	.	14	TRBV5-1	CASSSRDMMNEQFF	TGCGCCAGCAGCTCCAGGGACATGATGAATGAGCAGTTCTTC
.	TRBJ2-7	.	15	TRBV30	CAWSVGHFGPYEQYF	TGTGCCTGGAGTGTGGGACACTTTGGTCCTTACGAGCAGTACTTC
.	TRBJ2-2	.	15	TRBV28	CASIRSGTNTGELFF	TGTGCCAGCATTCGGTCCGGGACTAACACCGGGGAGCTGTTTTTT
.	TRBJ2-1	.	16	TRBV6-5	CASSSSPSAAYNEQFF	TGTGCCAGCAGTTCATCCCCTAGCGCCGCGTACAATGAGCAGTTCTTC
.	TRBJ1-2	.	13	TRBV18	CASFRDARYGYTF	TGTGCCAGCTTCCGGGACGCACGCTATGGCTACACCTTC
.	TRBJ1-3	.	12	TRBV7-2	CASSLERNTIYF	TGTGCCAGCAGCTTAGAGAGAAACACCATATATTTT
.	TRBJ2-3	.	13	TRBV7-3	CASSSGGTDTQYF	TGTGCCAGCAGCTCCGGGGGCACAGATACGCAGTATTTT
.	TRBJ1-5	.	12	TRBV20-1	CSASYTNQPQHF	TGCAGTGCTAGTTATACCAATCAGCCCCAGCATTTT
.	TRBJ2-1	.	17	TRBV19	CASSILQAASQVEEQFF	TGTGCCAGTAGTATCCTACAAGCGGCTTCTCAGGTCGAAGAGCAGTTCTTC
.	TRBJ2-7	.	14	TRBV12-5	CASGQTAVSYEQYF	TGTGCTAGTGGTCAGACGGCAGTTTCCTACGAGCAGTACTTC
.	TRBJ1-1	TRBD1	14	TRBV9	CASSPMGQIAEAFF	TGTGCCAGCAGCCCCATGGGACAGATAGCTGAAGCTTTCTTT
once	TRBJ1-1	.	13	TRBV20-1	CSARAGADTEAFF	TGCAGTGCTAGAGCAGGGGCCGACACTGAAGCTTTCTTT
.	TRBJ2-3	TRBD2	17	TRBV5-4	CASSLAPSGGAADTQYF	TGTGCCAGCAGCCTAGCCCCCAGCGGGGGGGCTGCAGATACGCAGTATTTT
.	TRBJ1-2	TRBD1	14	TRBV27	CASSFGRGSYGYTF	TGTGCCAGCAGTTTTGGCAGGGGGAGCTATGGCTACACCTTC
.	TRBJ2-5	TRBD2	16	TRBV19	CASSHWTSGEQETQYF	TGTGCCAGTAGTCATTGGACTAGCGGGGAACAAGAGACCCAGTACTTC
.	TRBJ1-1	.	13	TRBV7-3	CASSTYRNTEAFF	TGTGCCAGCAGTACATACAGGAACACTGAAGCTTTCTTT
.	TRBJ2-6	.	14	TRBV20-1	CSASVISGANVLTF	TGCAGTGCTAGCGTCATATCTGGGGCCAACGTCCTGACTTTC
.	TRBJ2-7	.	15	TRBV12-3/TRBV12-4	CASSTFRGMIYEQYF	TGTGCCAGCAGCACCTTTAGGGGGATGATATACGAGCAGTACTTC
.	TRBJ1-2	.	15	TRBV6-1	CASSDAVAWGRGYTF	TGTGCCAGCAGTGATGCGGTGGCCTGGGGTCGTGGCTACACCTTC